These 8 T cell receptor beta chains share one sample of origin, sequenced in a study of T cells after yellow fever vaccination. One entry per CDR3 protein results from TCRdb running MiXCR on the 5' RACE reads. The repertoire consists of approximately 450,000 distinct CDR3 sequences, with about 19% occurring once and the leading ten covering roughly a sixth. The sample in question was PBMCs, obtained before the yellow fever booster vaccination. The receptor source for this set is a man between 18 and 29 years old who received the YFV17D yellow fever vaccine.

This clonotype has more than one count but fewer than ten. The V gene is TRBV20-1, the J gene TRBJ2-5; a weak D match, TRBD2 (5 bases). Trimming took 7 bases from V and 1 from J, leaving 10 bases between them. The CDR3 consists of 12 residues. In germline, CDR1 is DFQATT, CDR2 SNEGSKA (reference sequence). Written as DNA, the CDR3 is TGCAGTGAGGGAGTCTCCCAAGAGACCCAGTACTTC. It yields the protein CSEGVSQETQYF.

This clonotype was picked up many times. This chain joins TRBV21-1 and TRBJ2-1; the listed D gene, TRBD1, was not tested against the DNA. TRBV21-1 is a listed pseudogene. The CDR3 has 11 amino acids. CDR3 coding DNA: TGTGCCAGCAGCAGACAGAATGAGCAGTTCTTC. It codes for CASSRQNEQFF.

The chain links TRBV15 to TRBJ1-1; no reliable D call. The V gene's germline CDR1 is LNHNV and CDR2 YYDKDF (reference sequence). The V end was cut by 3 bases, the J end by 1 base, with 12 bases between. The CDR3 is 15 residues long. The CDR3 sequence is CATSRIRRANTEAFF. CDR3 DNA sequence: TGTGCCACCAGCAGGATACGACGGGCGAACACTGAAGCTTTCTTT.

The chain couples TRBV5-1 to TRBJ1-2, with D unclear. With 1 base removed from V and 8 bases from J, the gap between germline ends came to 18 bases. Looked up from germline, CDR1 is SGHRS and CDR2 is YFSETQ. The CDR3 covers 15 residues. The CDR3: CASSLIGERTGGYTF. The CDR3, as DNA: TGCGCCAGCAGCTTGATCGGTGAGCGTACCGGGGGCTACACCTTC.

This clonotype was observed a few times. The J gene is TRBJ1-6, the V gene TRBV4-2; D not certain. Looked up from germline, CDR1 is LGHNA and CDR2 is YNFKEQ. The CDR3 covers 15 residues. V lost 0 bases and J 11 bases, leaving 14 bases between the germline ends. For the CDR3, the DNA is TGTGCCAGCAGCCAAGAGGGCTCTGTCGGGCCACCCCTCCACTTT. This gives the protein CASSQEGSVGPPLHF.

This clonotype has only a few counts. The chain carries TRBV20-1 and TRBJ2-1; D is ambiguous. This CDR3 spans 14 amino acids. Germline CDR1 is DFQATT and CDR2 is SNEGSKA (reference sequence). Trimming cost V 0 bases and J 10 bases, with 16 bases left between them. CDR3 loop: CSARDQALAWEQFF. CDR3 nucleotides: TGCAGTGCTAGAGATCAAGCCCTCGCCTGGGAGCAGTTCTTC.

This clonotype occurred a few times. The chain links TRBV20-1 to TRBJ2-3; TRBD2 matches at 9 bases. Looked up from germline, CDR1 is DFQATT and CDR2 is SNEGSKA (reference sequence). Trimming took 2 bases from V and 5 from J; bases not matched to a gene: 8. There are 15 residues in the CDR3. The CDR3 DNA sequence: TGCAGTGCTAGAAATGGCGGGGGGGCCCAAGATACGCAGTATTTT. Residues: CSARNGGGAQDTQYF.

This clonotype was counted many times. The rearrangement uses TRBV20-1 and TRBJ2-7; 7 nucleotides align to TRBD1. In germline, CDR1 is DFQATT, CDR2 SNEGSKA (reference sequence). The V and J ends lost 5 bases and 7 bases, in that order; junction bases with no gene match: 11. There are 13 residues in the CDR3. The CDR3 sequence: CSARNRGSGEQYV. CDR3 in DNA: TGCAGTGCTCGTAACAGGGGATCGGGAGAGCAGTACGTC.